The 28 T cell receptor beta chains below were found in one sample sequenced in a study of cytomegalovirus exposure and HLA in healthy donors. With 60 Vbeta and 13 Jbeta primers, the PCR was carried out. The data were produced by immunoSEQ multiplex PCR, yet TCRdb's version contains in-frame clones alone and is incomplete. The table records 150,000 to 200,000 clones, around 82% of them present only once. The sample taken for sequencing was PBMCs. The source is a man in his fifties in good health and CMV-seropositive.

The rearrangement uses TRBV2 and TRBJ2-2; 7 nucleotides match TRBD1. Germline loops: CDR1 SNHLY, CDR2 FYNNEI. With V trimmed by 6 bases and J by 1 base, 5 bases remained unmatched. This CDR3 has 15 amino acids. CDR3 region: CASSMRQGNTGELFF. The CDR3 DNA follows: TGTGCCAGCAGCATGAGACAGGGGAACACCGGGGAGCTGTTTTTT.

Here the CDR3 reads CASSSRGGTEAFF. The CDR3 DNA follows: TGTGCCAGCAGCTCTAGAGGGGGCACTGAAGCTTTCTTT. The chain recombines TRBV7-2 with TRBJ1-1; D is perhaps TRBD1 (6 bases). V dropped 4 bases and J dropped 4 bases, with 10 bases sitting between them. CDR3 length: 13 amino acids. The V gene's germline CDR1 is SGHTA and CDR2 FQGNSA.

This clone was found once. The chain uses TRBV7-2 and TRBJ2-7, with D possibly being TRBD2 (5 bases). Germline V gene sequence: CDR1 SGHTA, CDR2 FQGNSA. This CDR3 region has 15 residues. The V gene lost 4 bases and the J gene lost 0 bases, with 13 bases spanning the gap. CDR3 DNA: TGTGCCAGCAGCTCCAGGACTCTTAGCTCCTACGAGCAGTACTTC. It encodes CASSSRTLSSYEQYF.

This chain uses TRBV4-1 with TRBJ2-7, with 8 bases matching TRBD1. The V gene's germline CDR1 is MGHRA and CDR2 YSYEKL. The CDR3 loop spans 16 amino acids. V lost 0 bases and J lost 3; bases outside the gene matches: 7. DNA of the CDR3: TGCGCCAGCAGCCAAGATTACAGGGGGATGGACTACGAGCAGTACTTC. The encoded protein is CASSQDYRGMDYEQYF.

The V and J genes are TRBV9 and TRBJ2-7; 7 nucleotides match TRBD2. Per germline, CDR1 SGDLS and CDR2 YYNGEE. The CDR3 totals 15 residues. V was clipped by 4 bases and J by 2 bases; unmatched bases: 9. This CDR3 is CASSTTGGGTYEQYF. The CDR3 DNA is TGTGCCAGCAGCACGACGGGGGGAGGGACCTACGAGCAGTACTTC.

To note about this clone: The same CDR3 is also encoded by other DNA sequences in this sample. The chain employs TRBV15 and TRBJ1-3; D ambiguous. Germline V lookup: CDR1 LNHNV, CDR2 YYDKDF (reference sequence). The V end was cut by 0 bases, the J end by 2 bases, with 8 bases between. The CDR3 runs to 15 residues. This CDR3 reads CATSRDRGPGNTIYF. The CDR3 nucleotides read TGTGCCACCAGCAGAGATCGAGGCCCTGGAAACACCATATATTTT.

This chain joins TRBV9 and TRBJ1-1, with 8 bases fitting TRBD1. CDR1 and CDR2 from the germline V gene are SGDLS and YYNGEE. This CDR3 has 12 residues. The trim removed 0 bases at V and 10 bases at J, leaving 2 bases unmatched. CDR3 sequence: CASSVGTGLAFF. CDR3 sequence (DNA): TGTGCCAGCAGCGTAGGGACAGGGCTAGCTTTCTTT. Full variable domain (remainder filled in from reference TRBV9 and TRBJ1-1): DSGVTQTPKHLITATGQRVTLRCSPRSGDLSVYWYQQSLDQGLQFLIQYYNGEERAKGNILERFSAQQFPDLHSELNLSSLELGDSALYFCASSVGTGLAFFGQGTRLTVV.

The CDR3 nucleotides read TGTGCCAGCAGCTTAGCGTTCACAAGCACAGATACGCAGTATTTT. Protein sequence: CASSLAFTSTDTQYF. The chain joins TRBV9 to TRBJ2-3; D possibly corresponds to TRBD2 (5 bases). CDR1 and CDR2 from the germline V gene are SGDLS and YYNGEE. The CDR3 is 15 amino acids. The germline V and J ends were trimmed by 4 bases and 0 bases, with 12 bases remaining between them.

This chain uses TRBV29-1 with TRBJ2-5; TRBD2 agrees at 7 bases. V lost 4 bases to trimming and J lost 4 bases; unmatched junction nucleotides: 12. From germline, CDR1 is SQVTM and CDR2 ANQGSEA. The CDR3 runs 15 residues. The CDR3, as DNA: TGCAGCGTTGCAACTAGCGTTTACCCCCGAGAGACCCAGTACTTC. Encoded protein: CSVATSVYPRETQYF.

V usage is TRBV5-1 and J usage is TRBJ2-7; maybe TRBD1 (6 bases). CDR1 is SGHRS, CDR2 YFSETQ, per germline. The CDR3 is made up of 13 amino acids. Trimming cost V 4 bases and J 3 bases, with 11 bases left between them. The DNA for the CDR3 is TGCGCCAGCAGCCACCCGGACAGCTACGAGCAGTACTTC. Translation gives CASSHPDSYEQYF.

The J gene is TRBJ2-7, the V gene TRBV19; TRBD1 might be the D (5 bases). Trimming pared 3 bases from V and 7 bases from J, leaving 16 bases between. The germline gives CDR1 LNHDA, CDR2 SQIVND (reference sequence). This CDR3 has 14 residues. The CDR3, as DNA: TGTGCCAGTAGTATCAATTCCCAGGGTAGGGAGCAGTACTTC. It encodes CASSINSQGREQYF.

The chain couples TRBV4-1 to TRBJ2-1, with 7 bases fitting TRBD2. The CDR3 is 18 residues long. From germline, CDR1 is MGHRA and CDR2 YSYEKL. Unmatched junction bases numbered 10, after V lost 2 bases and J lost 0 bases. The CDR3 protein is CASSQHAALAASYNEQFF. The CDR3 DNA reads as TGCGCCAGCAGCCAACACGCCGCTCTAGCGGCCTCCTACAATGAGCAGTTCTTC.

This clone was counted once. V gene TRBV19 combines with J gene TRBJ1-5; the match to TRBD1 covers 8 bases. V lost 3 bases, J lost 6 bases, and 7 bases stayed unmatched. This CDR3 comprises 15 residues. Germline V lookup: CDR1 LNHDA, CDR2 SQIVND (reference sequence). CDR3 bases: TGTGCCAGTAGTATTAGGTTCCAGGGGGCTCAGCCCCAGCATTTT. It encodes CASSIRFQGAQPQHF. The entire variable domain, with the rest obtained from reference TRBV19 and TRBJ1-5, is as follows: DGGITQSPKYLFRKEGQNVTLSCEQNLNHDAMYWYRQDPGQGLRLIYYSQIVNDFQKGDIAEGYSVSREKKESFPLTVTSAQKNPTAFYLCASSIRFQGAQPQHFGDGTRLSIL.

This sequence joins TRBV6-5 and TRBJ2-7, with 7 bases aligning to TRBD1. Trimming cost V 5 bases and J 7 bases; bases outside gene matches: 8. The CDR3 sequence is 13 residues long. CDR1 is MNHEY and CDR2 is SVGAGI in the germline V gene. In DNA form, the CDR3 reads TGTGCCAGCAGTGAGGACAGGATAGGGGAGCAGTACTTC. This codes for CASSEDRIGEQYF.

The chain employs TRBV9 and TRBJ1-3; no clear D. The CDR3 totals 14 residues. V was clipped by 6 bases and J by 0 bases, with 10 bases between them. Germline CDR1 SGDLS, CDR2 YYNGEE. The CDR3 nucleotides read TGTGCCAGCACAAGCTCTATCTCTGGAAACACCATATATTTT. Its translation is CASTSSISGNTIYF.

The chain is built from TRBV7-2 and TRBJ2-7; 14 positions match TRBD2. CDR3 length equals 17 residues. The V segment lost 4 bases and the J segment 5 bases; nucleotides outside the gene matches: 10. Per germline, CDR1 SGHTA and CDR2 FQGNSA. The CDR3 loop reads CASSSGTSGRGAHEQYF. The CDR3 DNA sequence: TGTGCCAGCAGCTCCGGGACTAGCGGGAGAGGGGCCCACGAGCAGTACTTC.

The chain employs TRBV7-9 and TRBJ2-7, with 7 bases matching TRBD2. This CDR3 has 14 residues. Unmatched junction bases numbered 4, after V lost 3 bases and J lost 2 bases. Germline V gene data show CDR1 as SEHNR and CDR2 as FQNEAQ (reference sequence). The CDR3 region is CASSFSGGAYEQYF. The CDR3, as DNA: TGTGCCAGCAGCTTCTCTGGGGGGGCCTACGAGCAGTACTTC.

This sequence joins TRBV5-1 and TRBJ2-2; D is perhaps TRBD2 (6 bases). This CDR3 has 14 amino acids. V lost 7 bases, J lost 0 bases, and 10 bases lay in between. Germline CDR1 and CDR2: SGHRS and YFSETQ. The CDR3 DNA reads TGCGCCAGCGCGGGACTCGCGAACACCGGGGAGCTGTTTTTT. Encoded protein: CASAGLANTGELFF.

CDR3 nucleotide sequence: TGCGCCAGCAGCCAAGATAGGGGACACTCCTATAATTCACCCCTCCACTTT. Amino acids: CASSQDRGHSYNSPLHF. This chain connects TRBV4-3 to TRBJ1-6; D is possibly TRBD1 (6 bases). Germline CDR1 is LGHNA and CDR2 is YSLEER. The V and J ends lost 0 bases and 0 bases respectively, with 9 bases between them. This CDR3 is built from 17 residues.

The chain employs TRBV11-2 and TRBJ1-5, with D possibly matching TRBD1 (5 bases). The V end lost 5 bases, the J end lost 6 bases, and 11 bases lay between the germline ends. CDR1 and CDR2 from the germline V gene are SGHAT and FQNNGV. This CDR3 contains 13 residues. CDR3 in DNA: TGTGCCAGCAGCAGGCAGGGAGGTCAGCCCCAGCATTTT. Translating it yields CASSRQGGQPQHF.

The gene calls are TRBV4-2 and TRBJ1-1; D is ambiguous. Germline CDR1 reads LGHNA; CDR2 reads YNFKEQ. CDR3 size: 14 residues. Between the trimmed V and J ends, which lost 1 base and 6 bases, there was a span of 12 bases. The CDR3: CASSQGRVSAEAFF. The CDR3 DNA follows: TGTGCCAGCAGCCAAGGGAGGGTATCGGCTGAAGCTTTCTTT.

In DNA, the CDR3 is TGTGCCAGCAACTCAGGTTCCTACGAGCAGTACTTC. This gives the protein CASNSGSYEQYF. This chain uses TRBV7-2 with TRBJ2-5; D is undetermined. The DNA end is a closer match to TRBJ2-7, so the J assignment may be wrong. This CDR3 comprises 12 residues. Germline V CDR1 and CDR2: SGHTA, FQGNSA.

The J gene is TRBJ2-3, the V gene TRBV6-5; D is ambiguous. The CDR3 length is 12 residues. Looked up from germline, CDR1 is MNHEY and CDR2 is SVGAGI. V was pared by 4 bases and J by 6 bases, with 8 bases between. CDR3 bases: TGTGCCAGCAGTTCTTACCGGGATACGCAGTATTTT. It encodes CASSSYRDTQYF.

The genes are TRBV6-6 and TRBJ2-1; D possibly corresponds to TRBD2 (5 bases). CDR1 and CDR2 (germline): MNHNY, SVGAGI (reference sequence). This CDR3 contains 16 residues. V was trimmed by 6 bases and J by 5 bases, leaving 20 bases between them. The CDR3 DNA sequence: TGTGCCAGCAGATCGCCGGACTTACACGATAACAATGAGCAGTTCTTC. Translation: CASRSPDLHDNNEQFF.

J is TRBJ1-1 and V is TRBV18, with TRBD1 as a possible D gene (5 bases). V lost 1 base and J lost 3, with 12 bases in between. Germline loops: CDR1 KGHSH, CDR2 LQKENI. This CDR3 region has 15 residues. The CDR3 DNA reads TGTGCCAGCTCACCACGGGGGGTGGATGACACTGAAGCTTTCTTT. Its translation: CASSPRGVDDTEAFF.

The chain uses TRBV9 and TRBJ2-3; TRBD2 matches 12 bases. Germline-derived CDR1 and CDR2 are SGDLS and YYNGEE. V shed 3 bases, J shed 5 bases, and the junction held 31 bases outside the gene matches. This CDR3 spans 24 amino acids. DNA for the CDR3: TGTGCCAGCAGCGGGCCTACAGGGGAAAGGGAGACTAGCGGGAGACGGTGGCAGGAAGATACGCAGTATTTT. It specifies CASSGPTGERETSGRRWQEDTQYF. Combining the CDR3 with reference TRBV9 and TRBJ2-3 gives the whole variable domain DSGVTQTPKHLITATGQRVTLRCSPRSGDLSVYWYQQSLDQGLQFLIQYYNGEERAKGNILERFSAQQFPDLHSELNLSSLELGDSALYFCASSGPTGERETSGRRWQEDTQYFGPGTRLTVL.

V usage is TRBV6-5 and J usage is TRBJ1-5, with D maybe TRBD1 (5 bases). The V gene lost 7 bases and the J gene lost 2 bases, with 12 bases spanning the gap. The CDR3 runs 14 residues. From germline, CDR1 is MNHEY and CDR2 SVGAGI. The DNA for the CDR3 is TGTGCCAGCACAGCAGGGATGGGCAATCAGCCCCAGCATTTT. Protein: CASTAGMGNQPQHF.

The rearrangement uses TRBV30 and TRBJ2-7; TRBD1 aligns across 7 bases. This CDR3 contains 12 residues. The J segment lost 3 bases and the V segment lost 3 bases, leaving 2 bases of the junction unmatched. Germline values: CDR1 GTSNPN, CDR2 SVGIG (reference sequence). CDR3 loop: CAWRGDSYEQYF. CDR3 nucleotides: TGTGCCTGGAGGGGGGACAGCTACGAGCAGTACTTC. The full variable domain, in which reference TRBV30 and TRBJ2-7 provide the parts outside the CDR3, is SQTIHQWPATLVQPVGSPLSLECTVEGTSNPNLYWYRQAAGRGLQLLFYSVGIGQISSEVPQNLSASRPQDRQFILSSKKLLLSDSGFYLCAWRGDSYEQYFGPGTRLTVT.